This entry lists 2 T cell receptor beta chains sequenced from one sample in a study of OX40 agonist ivuxolimab in advanced cancers. Here immunoSEQ multiplex PCR was the method, and the copy in TCRdb shows in-frame clones only, minus some. The sample contains 75,000 to 90,000 clones, approximately 85% of which appear only once. Sequences were derived from CD4+ or CD8+ T cells sorted from blood, sampled in a trial of the OX40 agonist ivuxolimab. The receptors derive from an adult with an advanced solid tumor such as melanoma, head and neck, liver or kidney cancer.

This clone showed up just a few times. Here the CDR3 DNA reads TGTGCCAGCAGTGAAGTACCAGGGAGCTCCTATAATTCACCCCTCCACTTT. Amino acids: CASSEVPGSSYNSPLHF. J is TRBJ1-6 and V is TRBV6-1; the D gene is possibly TRBD1 (5 bases). This CDR3 contains 17 residues. Germline lookup yields CDR1 MNHNS and CDR2 SASEGT. V shed 1 base and J shed 0 bases, with 10 bases lying between them.

The chain carries TRBV5-4 and TRBJ2-1; 8 nucleotides match TRBD2. CDR1 and CDR2 (germline): SGHNT, YYREEE (reference sequence). V shed 0 bases and J 1 base; nucleotides not matched to a gene: 6. The CDR3 covers 17 residues. The CDR3 DNA follows: TGTGCCAGCAGCTTGGGCGGGAGGCGGCCTTCCTACAATGAGCAGTTCTTC. Amino acids: CASSLGGRRPSYNEQFF.